This record concerns one T cell receptor beta chain sequence. The specificity of this receptor is unknown. No much larger clone exists at a distance of one base, and base qualities are not known. The same CDR3 can be traced to other DNA sequences in this sample. CDR1 and CDR2 are read off the germline V gene as MGHRA and YSYEKL. Between the V and J ends, shortened by 3 bases and 3 bases respectively, the junction contains 13 bases. From the cysteine through the phenylalanine, the CDR3 covers 15 amino acids. The retained sequence is limited to the CDR3, 45 bases, with the frame set at the first base. This record comes from a study of shared clonotypes between healthy human individuals (dated by TCRdb to 2019 to 2021). General notes on the study: The cohort comprised a couple of women and a few men aged 18 to 49 years. For each donor, CD4 naive and CD4 memory were each given three plates, CD8 naive was given two plates, and CD8 memory was given one plate. Each donor's leukapheresis produced roughly between roughly 0.94 and 9.5 billion PBMCs. Different laboratories and diverse techniques were used to prepare libraries and sequence TCR repertoires, to increase sequencing depth and limit assay-specific biases. To estimate repertoire size and how much clonotypes are shared between individuals, the study performed deep sequencing of blood TCR repertoires from a few healthy adults. Points the paper makes about the study in general: Because the study included a small number of donors, the genetic and exposure-history diversity represented was limited. Larger estimated clonotype richness was generally found for naive subsets than for memory subsets. Clonotypes shared by all four sorted-subset donors showed higher generation probabilities than non-shared clonotypes. Sampling was restricted to blood, and TCR repertoires in tissues likely differ from the TCR repertoires found in blood. Pairwise subsampling led to the expectation that sequencing depth would affect the degree of clonotype sharing among donors. Incomplete sequencing was indicated by rarefaction of sorted-subset datasets, despite the large sequencing depth. When four donors were compared, the shared fraction of clonotypes was about 5% for naive CD4, over 3% for naive CD8, 2.3% for memory CD4, and around 0.37% for memory CD8.

Healthy HIV-negative adults with no recently reported acute infections or vaccinations were included as donors. Only Caucasian adults living in Nashville, Tennessee, USA were represented among the donors. CD4+ T cells were enriched by magnetic negative selection; naive cells were then positively selected on CD45RA, and the negative fraction formed the memory subset. Blood was collected by leukapheresis, and PBMCs were isolated by Ficoll-Histopaque density gradient centrifugation and then cryopreserved in liquid nitrogen vapor phase. Analytical flow cytometry was used to check the purity and quantity of every magnetically sorted T cell population. From each sorted fraction, genomic DNA was isolated and quantified by UV absorbance on a Nanodrop 2000c. Using the deep immunoSEQ assay, multiplex PCR amplified TCR CDR3 regions from genomic DNA. Extracted genomic DNA from each cell subset was spread evenly across all wells of several immunoSEQ 96-well plates, with each plate serving as a replicate. Each replicate PCR for sorted subsets received approximately 220 ng genomic DNA, equal to tens of thousands of T cell genomes. The purified libraries were quantified using a Qubit 3.0 fluorometer, sized with a Bioanalyzer 2100, and then quantified again using the KAPA Library Quantification kit. Every immunoSEQ 96-well plate was sequenced on a dedicated single-read 150-cycle Illumina NextSeq 550 flow cell. Turning to the authors' computational methods: Because the immunoSEQ output held only junctional sequences and lacked quality scores, the filtering could not match the filtering applied to full-length reads. Sequences were annotated with PyIR, a Python wrapper for IgBLAST v1.9, and V/J genes and CDR3 were assigned using IMGT germline references. Any read was removed if the V/J assignment was weak (E-value above 1e-6), the CDR3 was missing, or the read contained stop codons, out-of-frame junctions, or ambiguous translated residues. V3J clonotypes were defined as sequences sharing an identical inferred V gene, J gene, and CDR3 amino acid sequence. Percentage overlap between repertoires was computed as shared unique clonotypes divided by the size of the smaller repertoire. RTK rarefaction, the Chao1 estimator, and Recon v2.1 estimates of unobserved clonotypes were used to assess repertoire richness. OLGA was used to compute generation probabilities for all TCRbeta clonotypes that the gDNA method yielded from a handful of donors. This is the immuneACCESS table as TCRdb keeps it, with only in-frame sequences that have V and J called. A part of the clones is gone; compared with another copy, unresolved V genes explain less than half, and the rest is unexplained. V, J and clone size derive from that table, while D and trimming were established from the DNA sequence. Across this sample there are millions of clones, with over 85% seen only once. Jointly, the top ten make up about 0.41% of the sample.

This receptor was identified in a man younger than 35 in good health. Some clones in this sample may be carry-over from other donors' samples. Recombination connected TRBV4-1 to TRBJ2-3; TRBD2 is a possible D gene, resting on 6 matching bases. The sequenced material came from naive CD4+ T cells from PBMCs. The sample's cell subset or site, from its label and the paper: CD45RA+ positively selected. CDR3 reads: CASSQGDGRTDTQYF. The DNA sequence follows: TGCGCCAGCAGCCAGGGTGACGGGAGAACAGATACGCAGTATTTT.